The 23 T cell receptor beta chains in this list originate from one sample, sequenced in a study of T cell responses to AZD1222 COVID-19 vaccine. Sequencing was performed with immunoSEQ multiplex PCR; in TCRdb, only in-frame clones are kept and a portion is missing. The table shows over 130,000 clones, with roughly nine tenths occurring only once. Sequencing was performed on peripheral blood, taken 28 days after the second AZD1222 dose. These receptors all stem from an adult who received the AZD1222 COVID-19 vaccine.

CDR3 nucleotide sequence: TGTGCCAGCAATTCGAGGGGAATTAGCACAGATACGCAGTATTTT. This translates into CASNSRGISTDTQYF. The chain recombines TRBV6-5 with TRBJ2-3, with D perhaps matching TRBD1 or TRBD2 (5 bases each). The CDR3 spans 15 residues. Germline V CDR1 and CDR2: MNHEY, SVGAGI. Trimming pared 7 bases from V and 0 bases from J, leaving 14 bases between.

The chain carries TRBV10-2 and TRBJ1-2, with 9 bases fitting TRBD1. The CDR3 sequence is 13 residues long. After removal of 3 bases from V and 7 bases from J, the junction contained 3 bases not matched to a gene. Germline CDR1 reads WSHSY; CDR2 reads SAAADI. CDR3 coding DNA: TGCGCCAGCAGTGAACAGGGGGCGGCTGGCTACACCTTC. Its translation: CASSEQGAAGYTF.

The V call is TRBV11-2, the J call TRBJ1-1; D is undetermined. There are 13 residues in the CDR3. Per the germline V gene, CDR1 is SGHAT and CDR2 is FQNNGV. Trimming took 4 bases from V and 3 from J, leaving 9 bases between them. This chain's CDR3 is CASSSEMYTEAFF. CDR3 sequence (DNA): TGTGCCAGCAGCTCGGAGATGTACACTGAAGCTTTCTTT.

The CDR3: CASSDRDNYGYTF. CDR3 nucleotides: TGTGCCAGCAGCGACAGGGATAACTATGGCTACACCTTC. The chain has TRBV12-3 or TRBV12-4 and TRBJ1-2; TRBD1 matches 7 bases. V was pared by 6 bases and J by 1 base, with 2 bases of the junction left unmatched. The CDR3 runs 13 residues.

The V gene is TRBV7-9, the J gene TRBJ1-2; TRBD1 agrees at 11 bases. V lost 3 bases to trimming and J lost 6 bases; unmatched junction nucleotides: 9. Germline lookup yields CDR1 SEHNR and CDR2 FQNEAQ (reference sequence). This CDR3 contains 16 residues. For the CDR3, the DNA is TGTGCCAGCAGCTTCCAACCGGGACAGGGGGTCAATGGCTACACCTTC. This sequence encodes CASSFQPGQGVNGYTF.

This clone has only one observation. V usage is TRBV7-9 and J usage is TRBJ2-7, with 7 bases fitting TRBD2. The length of the CDR3 is 16 residues. V was clipped by 0 bases and J by 6 bases; unmatched bases: 11. The V gene's germline CDR1 is SEHNR and CDR2 FQNEAQ (reference sequence). CDR3 DNA: TGTGCCAGCAGCTTAGCCCTGGGCGGGAGCGGTGTCGAGCAGTACTTC. Encoded protein: CASSLALGGSGVEQYF.

This sequence joins TRBV25-1 and TRBJ1-2; D possibly corresponds to TRBD1 (5 bases). The CDR3 is 14 amino acids. Looked up from germline, CDR1 is MGHDK and CDR2 is SYGVNS. V was pared by 2 bases and J by 0 bases, with 7 bases between. The CDR3 DNA is TGTGCCAGCAGTGAAGGGGCGTCTAACTATGGCTACACCTTC. Translated: CASSEGASNYGYTF.

The rearrangement uses TRBV30 and TRBJ1-2; the D gene is possibly TRBD1 (5 bases). Trimming took 5 bases from V and 0 from J, leaving 7 bases between them. Germline-derived CDR1 and CDR2 are GTSNPN and SVGIG (reference sequence). This CDR3 has 12 residues. CDR3 sequence reads: CAWGGTNYGYTF. DNA of the CDR3: TGTGCCTGGGGGGGGACTAACTATGGCTACACCTTC.

V is TRBV15 and J is TRBJ1-1, with a possible D match to TRBD1 (5 bases). Trimming pared 4 bases from V and 1 base from J, leaving 10 bases between. There are 14 residues in the CDR3. Germline CDR1 reads LNHNV; CDR2 reads YYDKDF (reference sequence). Written as DNA, the CDR3 is TGTGCCACCAGCATCCAGGGAGGGAACACTGAAGCTTTCTTT. Encoded protein: CATSIQGGNTEAFF.

The V call is TRBV24-1, the J call TRBJ2-1; D is possibly TRBD1 (7 bases). Germline CDR1 and CDR2: KGHDR and SFDVKD. The CDR3 loop spans 13 amino acids. The V gene lost 8 bases and the J gene lost 9 bases, with 16 bases spanning the gap. In nucleotides, the CDR3 is TGTGCCACCAAGCAGGGGGGCATCAGTGAGCAGTTCTTC. This codes for CATKQGGISEQFF.

The genes are TRBV7-2 and TRBJ1-1, with a tentative D call TRBD1 (5 bases). The CDR3 runs 15 residues. The V gene lost 3 bases and the J gene lost 1 base, with 12 bases spanning the gap. CDR1 and CDR2 (germline): SGHTA, FQGNSA. The CDR3 spells CASSLVLTGNTEAFF. In nucleotides, the CDR3 is TGTGCCAGCAGCTTGGTTTTAACAGGGAACACTGAAGCTTTCTTT.

This rearrangement joins TRBV18 to TRBJ1-3, with D tentatively TRBD1 (5 bases). V lost 3 bases, J lost 3 bases, and 15 bases lay in between. Germline CDR1 reads KGHSH; CDR2 reads LQKENI. This CDR3 comprises 16 residues. The CDR3 DNA is TGTGCCAGCTCACCGGAGGGGAATGGGCTTGGAAACACCATATATTTT. It codes for CASSPEGNGLGNTIYF.

The V and J genes are TRBV11-2 and TRBJ1-1; no definite D call. This CDR3 spans 16 amino acids. The germline gives CDR1 SGHAT, CDR2 FQNNGV. Deletions cut 0 bases from V and 3 bases from J, with 14 bases between. The CDR3 DNA is TGTGCCAGCAGCTTAGATGGCCGGGGTAGATACACTGAAGCTTTCTTT. It yields the protein CASSLDGRGRYTEAFF. The variable domain in full, with the rest retrieved from reference TRBV11-2 and TRBJ1-1, is EAGVAQSPRYKIIEKRQSVAFWCNPISGHATLYWYQQILGQGPKLLIQFQNNGVVDDSQLPKDRFSAERLKGVDSTLKIQPAKLEDSAVYLCASSLDGRGRYTEAFFGQGTRLTVV.

The gene calls are TRBV5-8 and TRBJ2-1; tentative D call: TRBD2 (5 bases). V was shortened by 3 bases and J by 12 bases, with 13 bases between the two germline ends. Germline lookup yields CDR1 SGHTS and CDR2 YDEGEE. This CDR3 has 12 residues. CDR3 coding DNA: TGTGCCAGCAGCTCCCTAGCCTTCGGGCAGTTCTTC. Translation gives CASSSLAFGQFF.

The chain couples TRBV11-1 to TRBJ2-1, with D possibly matching TRBD2 (5 bases). This CDR3 comprises 14 residues. In germline, CDR1 is SGHAT, CDR2 FQDESV (reference sequence). V lost 0 bases, J lost 4 bases, and 7 bases lay in between. CDR3 sequence: CASSLAGAYNEQFF. CDR3 bases: TGTGCCAGCAGCTTAGCGGGAGCGTACAATGAGCAGTTCTTC.

V is TRBV9 and J is TRBJ2-1; D possibly corresponds to TRBD2 (6 bases). The CDR3 is 12 amino acids. Germline values: CDR1 SGDLS, CDR2 YYNGEE. The ends were cut back, 4 bases at V and 8 bases at J, with 10 bases in the middle. CDR3 nucleotide sequence: TGTGCCAGCAGCCTAGCGTCTTATGAGCAGTTCTTC. Its translation is CASSLASYEQFF.

The J gene is TRBJ1-1, the V gene TRBV3-1 (or the pseudogene TRBV3-2); 9 bases match TRBD1. The CDR3 covers 17 residues. CDR1 is LGHDT, CDR2 YNNKEL, per germline (reference sequence). With V trimmed by 4 bases and J by 5 bases, 14 bases remained unmatched. The CDR3 DNA reads TGTGCCAGCAGCCCCTTACTTTTACAGGGGGCGGGAACTGAAGCTTTCTTT. Translating it yields CASSPLLLQGAGTEAFF.

The CDR3 sequence: CASSLDPSRGEETQYF. CDR3 nucleotides: TGTGCCAGCAGCTTGGATCCCTCCAGGGGGGAAGAGACCCAGTACTTC. The V gene is TRBV5-4, the J gene TRBJ2-5, with TRBD1 as a possible D gene (7 bases). CDR3 size: 16 residues. V lost 0 bases and J 3 bases, leaving 15 bases between the germline ends. Germline V gives CDR1 SGHNT, CDR2 YYREEE (reference sequence).

This clone appeared once. The V call is TRBV18, the J call TRBJ2-7; 11 bases map to TRBD2. CDR1 is KGHSH and CDR2 is LQKENI in the germline V gene. Germline trimming cut 1 base from V and 0 bases from J; bases unmatched to any gene: 8. There are 18 residues in the CDR3. For the CDR3, the DNA is TGTGCCAGCTCACCACGGGCTAGCGGGGGGACCCGCTCCTACGAGCAGTACGTC. Translated: CASSPRASGGTRSYEQYV.

There are a few counts of this clone. This rearrangement joins TRBV6-2 or TRBV6-3 to TRBJ2-2; D gene unclear. V lost 0 bases, J lost 1 base, and 9 bases lay in between. CDR1 and CDR2 (germline): MNHEY, SVGEGT. This CDR3 has 16 residues. The CDR3 DNA is TGTGCCAGCAGTTACTCGATGGGCAGGAACACCGGGGAGCTGTTTTTT. Amino acid sequence: CASSYSMGRNTGELFF.

This clone came up once. The gene calls are TRBV28 and TRBJ1-1, with D perhaps TRBD1 (5 bases). The CDR3 extends over 13 amino acids. Germline lookup yields CDR1 MDHEN and CDR2 SYDVKM. Between the trimmed V and J ends, which lost 6 bases and 1 base, there was a span of 9 bases. The CDR3 loop is CASSFDRNTEAFF. The CDR3, as DNA: TGTGCCAGCAGCTTTGACAGGAACACTGAAGCTTTCTTT.

This clone occurred once. J is TRBJ1-1 and V is TRBV30; D is possibly TRBD1 (5 bases). V shed 4 bases and J shed 3 bases, with 12 bases lying between them. This CDR3 comprises 13 residues. The V gene's germline CDR1 is GTSNPN and CDR2 SVGIG (reference sequence). CDR3 DNA sequence: TGTGCCTGGAAAGGGCCGGGGGACACTGAAGCTTTCTTT. It codes for CAWKGPGDTEAFF.

This clone was found once. The gene calls are TRBV6-1 and TRBJ1-5; D may be TRBD1 (6 bases). CDR3 length equals 16 residues. The V end was cut by 8 bases, the J end by 1 base, with 18 bases between. CDR1 is MNHNS, CDR2 SASEGT, per germline. The CDR3: CASCAAGAASNQPQHF. CDR3 coding DNA: TGTGCCAGCTGTGCGGCGGGGGCAGCGAGCAATCAGCCCCAGCATTTT.